These T cell receptor beta chains were read from a single sample in a study of PD-1 blockade in classical Hodgkin lymphoma. Data came from immunoSEQ multiplex PCR; TCRdb stores just in-frame clones and leaves some out. The sample records roughly 32,000 clones, under 95% being singletons. The sequencing input was peripheral blood mononuclear cells (PBMCs). These receptors originate from a human donor with classical Hodgkin lymphoma. CDR3s include the opening cysteine and the closing phenylalanine or tryptophan. A D gene is named only where the DNA matches it firmly. Rows give clone size only sometimes, using once, few, many, or a class for an expanded clone.

d_call j_call clone_size v_call cdr3_nt cdr3_aa
- TRBJ1-3 - TRBV9 TGTGCCAGCAGCGTGGAAGGACTAGTCTTTCCTGGAAACACCATATATTTT CASSVEGLVFPGNTIYF
TRBD1 TRBJ2-3 - TRBV5-1 TGCGCCAGCAGCACCTTCACACAGGGGCCGGGCACAGATACGCAGTATTTT CASSTFTQGPGTDTQYF
TRBD2 TRBJ2-7 - TRBV4-2 TGTGCCAGCAGCCAAGATCGGGGGGGCTCCTACGAGCAGTACTTC CASSQDRGGSYEQYF
- TRBJ2-7 - TRBV5-8 TGTGCCAGCCCCGGGGGCGAGCAGTACTTC CASPGGEQYF
TRBD1 TRBJ1-2 - TRBV4-1 TGCGCCAGCAGCCAAGATGACAGGGTTGGCTATGGCTACACCTTC CASSQDDRVGYGYTF
- TRBJ2-5 - TRBV10-3 TGTGCCATCAGTGAGATCCAGGGTGGAGAGACCCAGTACTTC CAISEIQGGETQYF
- TRBJ1-2 - TRBV25-1 TGTGCCAGCAGTGGCCCAGGGCCCTATGGCTACACCTTC CASSGPGPYGYTF
- TRBJ2-7 - TRBV5-1 TGCGCCAGCAGCACCTTCGGGGCGGCCGCACCCTTGGGGGTCTACGAGCAGTACTTC CASSTFGAAAPLGVYEQYF
- TRBJ2-5 - TRBV11-2 TGTGCCAGCAGCTTAGGTATCTCGACCGAAGAGACCCAGTACTTC CASSLGISTEETQYF
- TRBJ1-5 - TRBV2 TGTGCCAGCAGCACGGGGCAGTCGCTTACCGGGCAGCCCCAGCATTTT CASSTGQSLTGQPQHF
- TRBJ1-4 - TRBV28 TGTGCCAGCTGCCGGGCCCTTAATGAAAAACTGTTTTTT CASCRALNEKLFF
TRBD1 TRBJ2-3 - TRBV5-1 TGCGCCAGCAGCTTGGGAGGGGGCGGCGGATCCGATACGCAGTATTTT CASSLGGGGGSDTQYF
TRBD2 TRBJ2-5 - TRBV4-2 TGTGCCAGCAGCCAGGGGACTAGCGGGGCCCAAGAGACCCAGTACTTC CASSQGTSGAQETQYF
TRBD1 TRBJ2-5 - TRBV27 TGTGCCAGCAGTGCCATGGACAGGCTTAAAGAGACCCAGTACTTC CASSAMDRLKETQYF
- TRBJ1-5 - TRBV5-6 TGTGCCAGCACAGCTTTGGGGGCTCCGGATCAGCCCCAGCATTTT CASTALGAPDQPQHF
- TRBJ2-7 - TRBV5-8 TGTGCCAGCAGCCTCAGCTCCTACGAGCAGTACTTC CASSLSSYEQYF
- TRBJ2-2 - TRBV27 TGTGCCAGCAGTCCCGGAGCGGCGAACACCGGGGAGCTGTTTTTT CASSPGAANTGELFF
TRBD1 TRBJ2-5 - TRBV6-1 TGTGCCAGCAGCGGGGACAGGGTACAAGAGACCCAGTACTTC CASSGDRVQETQYF
TRBD1 TRBJ2-7 - TRBV6-5 TGTGCCAGCAGTACGGGGGACAGGGTCTACTACGAGCAGTACTTC CASSTGDRVYYEQYF
- TRBJ1-1 - TRBV11-2 TGTGCCAGCAGCTTAGATGAGGGGGGGGGCCGGACTGAAGCTTTCTTT CASSLDEGGGRTEAFF
- TRBJ1-3 - TRBV20-1 TGCAGTGCCCAAGCGTGGAACACCATATATTTT CSAQAWNTIYF
- TRBJ1-4 once TRBV11-2 TGTGCCAGCAGTTCCGCAGGGAAAGATGAAAAACTGTTTTTT CASSSAGKDEKLFF
TRBD1 TRBJ2-5 - TRBV5-1 TGCGCCAGCAGCTTGGCCGGGACAGACCAAGAGACCCAGTACTTC CASSLAGTDQETQYF
- TRBJ2-5 - TRBV5-5 TGTGCCAGCAGCCGTACCGGGCCCCAAGAGACCCAGTACTTC CASSRTGPQETQYF
- TRBJ1-5 - TRBV15 TGTGCCACCAGCGGGGGGAAGGTGGGGGCGCCCCAGCATTTT CATSGGKVGAPQHF
TRBD2 TRBJ2-3 - TRBV27 TGTGCCAGCAGTTTATGGGCCGGGACTAGCGGGAGCTTGCCCGCAGATACGCAGTATTTT CASSLWAGTSGSLPADTQYF
- TRBJ2-2 - TRBV28 TGTGCCAGCAGTTTCGGGACCGGGGAGCTGTTTTTT CASSFGTGELFF
TRBD2 TRBJ2-1 once TRBV4-1 TGCGCCAGCAGCCCTCTGGGACTAGCGGGACCCGGGAATGAGCAGTTCTTC CASSPLGLAGPGNEQFF
TRBD1 TRBJ1-2 - TRBV29-1 TGCAGCGTTGTGACAGGGAAGAACTATGGCTACACCTTC CSVVTGKNYGYTF
- TRBJ1-1 - TRBV5-6 TGTGCCAGCAGCTTACAGTTCATGAACACTGAAGCTTTCTTT CASSLQFMNTEAFF
- TRBJ2-1 - TRBV5-1 TGCGCCAGCAGCCCGCCCCCCTATACTTGGCCCAATTCAAATGAGCAGTTCTTC CASSPPPYTWPNSNEQFF
- TRBJ1-1 - TRBV27 TGTGCCAGCAGTTTATCCCCAGGGTTAATAAAAGCTTTCTTT CASSLSPGLIKAFF
- TRBJ1-1 - TRBV9 TGTGCCAGCAGCAGACTGGGGCAGCGGGGCACTGAAGCTTTCTTT CASSRLGQRGTEAFF
- TRBJ1-5 - TRBV21-1 TGTGCCAGCAGCAAAGTAACCAGGGCGAGCAATCAGCCCCAGCATTTT CASSKVTRASNQPQHF
- TRBJ1-2 - TRBV7-2 TGTGCCAGCAGCTTAAGGTCATATGCGGACTATGGCTACACCTTC CASSLRSYADYGYTF
- TRBJ1-2 - TRBV6-5 TGTGCCAGCAGTACCAGGGGAAACTATGGCTACACCTTC CASSTRGNYGYTF
- TRBJ1-1 once TRBV19 TGTGCCAGTAGTATTTGGAGTGGGGAGAACACTGAAGCTTTCTTT CASSIWSGENTEAFF
TRBD2 TRBJ2-2 - TRBV18 TGTGCCAGCTCATCAAGCGGGAGGGTCCCCGGGGAGCTGTTTTTT CASSSSGRVPGELFF
- TRBJ2-1 - TRBV9 TGTGCCAGCAGCACAGACCTTCCGACTAGAGTAGGCTACAATGAGCAGTTCTTC CASSTDLPTRVGYNEQFF
TRBD1 TRBJ2-1 once TRBV18 TGTGCCAGCTCACCATCCTCCTTCGGGACAGTCCCTTTCAATGAGCAGTTCTTC CASSPSSFGTVPFNEQFF
- TRBJ2-3 - TRBV28 TGTGCCAGCAGTTTATCCCCGGATACGCAGTATTTT CASSLSPDTQYF
TRBD1 TRBJ2-2 - TRBV4-2 TGTGCCAGCAGCCAAGGGACAGGGGACACCGGGGAGCTGTTTTTT CASSQGTGDTGELFF
TRBD1 TRBJ1-2 - TRBV10-3 TGTGCCATCAGCGAGACAGGGGGCGTTTTATATGGCTACACCTTC CAISETGGVLYGYTF
TRBD2 TRBJ2-4 - TRBV10-2 TGCGCCAGCAGTGAACTAGCGATAGCCAAAAACATTCAGTACTTC CASSELAIAKNIQYF
- TRBJ1-5 - TRBV5-5 TGTGCCAGCAGCCCAGCCCCGGGACGTCTTAATCAGCCCCAGCATTTT CASSPAPGRLNQPQHF